This TCR beta chain stems from a study of T-cell memory formation after mild COVID-19. Study-level results: Among clones contracting day 15 to 85, CD4/CD8 was balanced, whereas later expanders leaned CD4+.

Via MiXCR, TCRdb re-called the 5' RACE reads, giving one row per CDR3 protein. The sample includes about 110,000 distinct CDR3 sequences, around 17% seen only once; the top ten take approximately 5.5%. The CDR3 extends over 13 amino acids. The ends were cut back, 8 bases at V and 5 bases at J, with 12 bases in the middle. For this clonotype: The target antigen is unknown.

This sequence joins TRBV12-3 or TRBV12-4 and TRBJ2-2; no clear D gene. The TCR was taken from a man between 18 and 35 years old who had mild COVID-19 (a few samples of this study predate the infection). Cell type and time point are not known. Sample: PBMCs or a T cell subset sorted from them (not recorded which). CDR3 residues: CASDLGKTGELFF. The CDR3 bases are TGTGCCAGCGACTTAGGGAAGACCGGGGAGCTGTTTTTT.